These T cell receptor beta chains were read from a single sample in a study of T cells in Graves' hyperthyroidism and ophthalmopathy. In TCRdb, the multiplex PCR reads were re-called with MiXCR into one record per CDR3 protein. The sample has fewer than 200,000 distinct CDR3 sequences, approximately 15% seen once. The sequenced material came from blood. The origin of the receptors is a woman between 45 and 65 years old with Graves' hyperthyroidism. Both conserved end residues are part of each CDR3. The D gene is left open where the match is weak. Some rows mark clone size as missing; the rest say once, few, many or name a class of expanded clone.

J gene: TRBJ2-5
clone size: many
D gene: .
V gene: TRBV6-2/TRBV6-3
CDR3 DNA: TGTGCCAGCAGGCAGGGCCTTCAAGAGACCCAGTACTTC
CDR3 protein: CASRQGLQETQYF

J gene: TRBJ1-2
clone size: many
D gene: TRBD1
V gene: TRBV19
CDR3 DNA: TGTGCCAGTAGTATAGGGGCAGGGGGAGGCGAGAATGGCTACACCTTC
CDR3 protein: CASSIGAGGGENGYTF

J gene: TRBJ1-1
clone size: .
D gene: .
V gene: TRBV7-8
CDR3 DNA: TGTGCCAGCAGCTCGGGACCGCTGGAAGCTTTCTTT
CDR3 protein: CASSSGPLEAFF

J gene: TRBJ2-7
clone size: many
D gene: TRBD2
V gene: TRBV3-1
CDR3 DNA: TGTGCCAGCAGCCAGGCTCCTAGCGGGGGCTCCTACGAGCAGTACTTC
CDR3 protein: CASSQAPSGGSYEQYF

J gene: TRBJ2-2
clone size: many
D gene: TRBD2
V gene: TRBV9
CDR3 DNA: TGTGCCAGCAGCCCCGGGGGGGCCCCTGTCGGGGAGCTGTTTTTT
CDR3 protein: CASSPGGAPVGELFF

J gene: TRBJ2-1
clone size: many
D gene: .
V gene: TRBV6-7
CDR3 DNA: TGTGCCAGCAGTTATTCCCGTCACAGCACGACGGCTGAGAACAATGAGCAGTTCTTC
CDR3 protein: CASSYSRHSTTAENNEQFF

J gene: TRBJ2-6
clone size: .
D gene: .
V gene: TRBV5-4
CDR3 DNA: TGTGCCAGCAGCCTAAGAAGGTTGGCTGGGGCCAACGTCCTGACTTTC
CDR3 protein: CASSLRRLAGANVLTF

J gene: TRBJ2-5
clone size: many
D gene: .
V gene: TRBV7-9
CDR3 DNA: TGTGCCAGCAGCTTAGTGGGGGGGGCCCGAGAGACCCAGTACTTC
CDR3 protein: CASSLVGGARETQYF

J gene: TRBJ2-5
clone size: .
D gene: .
V gene: TRBV18
CDR3 DNA: TGTGCCAGCTCACCAGCCAACCAAGAAACCCAGTACTTC
CDR3 protein: CASSPANQETQYF

J gene: TRBJ2-3
clone size: many
D gene: TRBD1
V gene: TRBV11-1
CDR3 DNA: TGTGCCAGCAGCGATCGGACAGGGAGGACAGATACGCAGTATTTT
CDR3 protein: CASSDRTGRTDTQYF

J gene: TRBJ2-7
clone size: many
D gene: .
V gene: TRBV27
CDR3 DNA: TGTGCCAGCAGTTTATCGATAGAGTTGGGGGAGCAGTACTTC
CDR3 protein: CASSLSIELGEQYF

J gene: TRBJ2-1
clone size: .
D gene: .
V gene: TRBV5-1
CDR3 DNA: TGCGCCAGCAGCTTGGGGGAGGAGGGCCGTAGGCAGTTCTTC
CDR3 protein: CASSLGEEGRRQFF

J gene: TRBJ2-1
clone size: .
D gene: TRBD2
V gene: TRBV6-2/TRBV6-3
CDR3 DNA: TGTGCCAGCAGCCTTAAGGGACTAGCGGGGGGGAACAATGAGCAGTTCTTC
CDR3 protein: CASSLKGLAGGNNEQFF

J gene: TRBJ1-5
clone size: many
D gene: .
V gene: TRBV24-1
CDR3 DNA: TGTGCCACCAGTGATCCCTCGGCTGGCCCCAATCAGCCCCAGCATTTT
CDR3 protein: CATSDPSAGPNQPQHF

J gene: TRBJ1-1
clone size: many
D gene: .
V gene: TRBV5-1
CDR3 DNA: TGCGCCAGCAGCTTAAAGGCGGAAACTGAAGCTTTCTTT
CDR3 protein: CASSLKAETEAFF

J gene: TRBJ2-3
clone size: .
D gene: .
V gene: TRBV4-3
CDR3 DNA: TGCGCCAGCAGCCAACAGACCCTCCAGGATACGCAGTATTTT
CDR3 protein: CASSQQTLQDTQYF

J gene: TRBJ2-7
clone size: many
D gene: TRBD1
V gene: TRBV11-2
CDR3 DNA: TGTGCCAGCAGCTTAACCGGGACAGGGGGCGGGTACGAGCAGTACTTC
CDR3 protein: CASSLTGTGGGYEQYF

J gene: TRBJ1-4
clone size: many
D gene: .
V gene: TRBV2
CDR3 DNA: TGTGCCAGCAGGAGACAGCCTAATGAAAAACTGTTTTTT
CDR3 protein: CASRRQPNEKLFF

J gene: TRBJ1-1
clone size: many
D gene: TRBD1
V gene: TRBV9
CDR3 DNA: TGTGCCAGCAGTACAGGGGGCGTTATCACTGAAGCTTTCTTT
CDR3 protein: CASSTGGVITEAFF

J gene: TRBJ2-7
clone size: .
D gene: .
V gene: TRBV11-2
CDR3 DNA: TGTGCCAGCAGCTCAGATGGGGGACCCTTTCGCTACGAGCAGTACTTC
CDR3 protein: CASSSDGGPFRYEQYF

J gene: TRBJ1-6
clone size: many
D gene: .
V gene: TRBV6-1
CDR3 DNA: TGTGCCAGCAGGACCAGGGGCAGGGCCGTCTATAATTCACCCCTCCACTTT
CDR3 protein: CASRTRGRAVYNSPLHF

J gene: TRBJ1-1
clone size: many
D gene: TRBD1
V gene: TRBV6-2/TRBV6-3
CDR3 DNA: TGTGCCAGCAGTTCGAGACAGGGACTTTTTGAAGCTTTCTTT
CDR3 protein: CASSSRQGLFEAFF

J gene: TRBJ1-6
clone size: many
D gene: .
V gene: TRBV5-1
CDR3 DNA: TGCGCCAGCAGCTTGTTTGGGTTGAGCTCCTATAATTCACCCCTCCACTTT
CDR3 protein: CASSLFGLSSYNSPLHF

J gene: TRBJ2-2
clone size: many
D gene: TRBD2
V gene: TRBV28
CDR3 DNA: TGTGCCAGCAGTTTTGGGACTAGCGGGGAGCCATACACCGGGGAGCTGTTTTTT
CDR3 protein: CASSFGTSGEPYTGELFF

J gene: TRBJ1-5
clone size: once
D gene: TRBD1
V gene: TRBV7-2
CDR3 DNA: TGTGCCAGCAGCTTCGGGACAGTCAATCAGCCCCAGCATTTT
CDR3 protein: CASSFGTVNQPQHF

J gene: TRBJ2-4
clone size: many
D gene: TRBD1
V gene: TRBV3-1
CDR3 DNA: TGTGCCAGCAGCCATAGGACAGGGTACGAAAACATTCAGTACTTC
CDR3 protein: CASSHRTGYENIQYF

J gene: TRBJ2-7
clone size: many
D gene: TRBD1
V gene: TRBV10-2
CDR3 DNA: TGCGCCAGCAGTGAGGGGACAGGGTGGTACGAGCAGTACTTC
CDR3 protein: CASSEGTGWYEQYF

J gene: TRBJ1-2
clone size: many
D gene: .
V gene: TRBV7-2
CDR3 DNA: TGTGCCAGCAGCTTAGAGCAAACCTATGGCTACACCTTC
CDR3 protein: CASSLEQTYGYTF

J gene: TRBJ2-1
clone size: .
D gene: .
V gene: TRBV6-1
CDR3 DNA: TGTGCCAGCAGTAAAGCGGGACATTACAATGAGCAGTTCTTC
CDR3 protein: CASSKAGHYNEQFF

J gene: TRBJ1-5
clone size: .
D gene: .
V gene: TRBV15
CDR3 DNA: TGTGCCACCAGCAGAGATGGGGGCAGGCGGACCAATCAGCCCCAGCATTTT
CDR3 protein: CATSRDGGRRTNQPQHF

J gene: TRBJ1-6
clone size: many
D gene: .
V gene: TRBV19
CDR3 DNA: TGTGCCAGTAGTGCCGTGGGCAGGGGTGGGTATTCACCCCTCCACTTT
CDR3 protein: CASSAVGRGGYSPLHF

J gene: TRBJ1-2
clone size: .
D gene: .
V gene: TRBV20-1
CDR3 DNA: TGCAGTGCTAGAGATCCTGGAGACTATGGCTACACCTTC
CDR3 protein: CSARDPGDYGYTF

J gene: TRBJ1-4
clone size: many
D gene: TRBD1
V gene: TRBV6-1
CDR3 DNA: TGTGCCAGCAGTCGGACAACAACGGACAGGATAATTCCAACTAATGAAAAACTGTTTTTT
CDR3 protein: CASSRTTTDRIIPTNEKLFF

J gene: TRBJ1-2
clone size: .
D gene: .
V gene: TRBV4-1
CDR3 DNA: TGCGCCAGCAGCTTTGTTGGGAAAGCTAACTATGGCTACACCTTC
CDR3 protein: CASSFVGKANYGYTF

J gene: TRBJ2-2
clone size: .
D gene: TRBD2
V gene: TRBV20-1
CDR3 DNA: TGCAGTGCTAGACTAGCGGGAGACACCGGGGAGCTGTTTTTT
CDR3 protein: CSARLAGDTGELFF

J gene: TRBJ2-1
clone size: many
D gene: .
V gene: TRBV7-3
CDR3 DNA: TGTGCCAGCAGTTCCGGACCGAGCAATGAGCAGTTCTTC
CDR3 protein: CASSSGPSNEQFF